What follows are 16 T cell receptor beta chains derived from one specimen sequenced in a study of blood T cell repertoires in COVID-19 (dated by TCRdb to the early 2020s). Library method: the immunoSEQ multiplex PCR assay. TCRdb took this table from immuneACCESS and kept in-frame rearrangements with V and J called. Such tables lack part of the clones; where checked against another copy, unresolved V genes explain under half of the gap, and the rest is unexplained. The sample data list 45,000 to 60,000 clones, and around 89% of these were observed just once. The biggest ten clones account for 1.5% to 2% of the sample. Input material: peripheral blood. Receptor source: a man aged 55 to 70 with acute or convalescent COVID-19.

The CDR3 loop is CATGNPTPQGTEAFF. CDR3 DNA: TGTGCCACCGGGAACCCCACACCACAGGGCACTGAAGCTTTCTTT. The chain recombines TRBV24-1 with TRBJ1-1; D is perhaps TRBD1 (6 bases). CDR3 size: 15 residues. With 9 bases removed from V and 4 bases from J, the gap between germline ends came to 20 bases. CDR1 and CDR2 (germline): KGHDR, SFDVKD.

This sequence joins TRBV9 and TRBJ1-1; 11 nucleotides align to TRBD1. Trimming cost V 4 bases and J 0 bases; bases outside gene matches: 11. The CDR3 totals 18 residues. Germline-derived CDR1 and CDR2 are SGDLS and YYNGEE. CDR3 coding DNA: TGTGCCAGCAGCTCTACCATAGGGACAGGGGGGGTGAACACTGAAGCTTTCTTT. As protein: CASSSTIGTGGVNTEAFF.

The genes are TRBV5-5 and TRBJ2-6; D possibly corresponds to TRBD2 (6 bases). The CDR3 is made up of 17 amino acids. Germline loops: CDR1 SGHKS, CDR2 YYEKEE (reference sequence). V gave up 0 bases and J gave up 0 bases, with 10 bases separating them. The CDR3 nucleotides read TGTGCCAGCAGCTTGGACATGGGGGGCTCTGGGGCCAACGTCCTGACTTTC. Translation gives CASSLDMGGSGANVLTF.

The CDR3, as DNA: TGTGCCAGTAGTCCGGGGACAGGGGACGTTGAAGCTTTCTTT. It codes for CASSPGTGDVEAFF. The rearrangement links TRBV19 to TRBJ1-1; TRBD1 aligns across 10 bases. Germline assignment: CDR1 LNHDA and CDR2 SQIVND (reference sequence). The CDR3 consists of 14 residues. With V trimmed by 5 bases and J by 7 bases, 7 bases remained unmatched.

The CDR3: CSVEGTKGGSETQYF. As DNA, the CDR3 is TGCAGCGTTGAGGGGACGAAGGGAGGATCGGAGACCCAGTACTTC. The chain employs TRBV29-1 and TRBJ2-5; D possibly corresponds to TRBD2 (6 bases). The CDR3 extends over 15 amino acids. Looked up from germline, CDR1 is SQVTM and CDR2 is ANQGSEA. V lost 3 bases to trimming and J lost 5 bases, with 19 bases between them.

CDR3 sequence (DNA): TGTGCCAGCAGGGGACTGGTGGCGTTCTTC. Translated, it gives CASRGLVAFF. The J gene is TRBJ2-1, the V gene TRBV2; a possible D gene is TRBD2 (6 bases). This CDR3 region has 10 residues. The ends were cut back, 6 bases at V and 15 bases at J, with 12 bases in the middle. Looked up from germline, CDR1 is SNHLY and CDR2 is FYNNEI.

The chain couples TRBV2 to TRBJ1-5, with D perhaps matching TRBD1 (5 bases). The CDR3 covers 14 residues. The V and J ends lost 1 base and 2 bases respectively, with 6 bases between them. Germline V gene lookup returns CDR1 SNHLY and CDR2 FYNNEI. Here the CDR3 reads CASSEGRGNQPQHF. DNA for the CDR3: TGTGCCAGCAGTGAAGGCAGGGGCAATCAGCCCCAGCATTTT.

In the case of this clone: The same CDR3 also results from other DNA sequences found in this sample. This chain links TRBV2 with TRBJ1-2; D remains ambiguous. Germline V gene lookup returns CDR1 SNHLY and CDR2 FYNNEI. This CDR3 comprises 12 residues. With 3 bases removed from V and 4 bases from J, the gap between germline ends came to 6 bases. The CDR3 protein is CASSEAAYGYTF. The CDR3 coding sequence is TGTGCCAGCAGTGAGGCGGCCTATGGCTACACCTTC. The complete variable domain, with remaining parts taken from reference TRBV2 and TRBJ1-2, reads EPEVTQTPSHQVTQMGQEVILRCVPISNHLYFYWYRQILGQKVEFLVSFYNNEISEKSEIFDDQFSVERPDGSNFTLKIRSTKLEDSAMYFCASSEAAYGYTFGSGTRLTVV.

The rearrangement links TRBV19 to TRBJ2-2; 8 nucleotides line up with TRBD2. Unmatched junction bases numbered 11, after V lost 7 bases and J lost 7 bases. Germline CDR1 reads LNHDA; CDR2 reads SQIVND (reference sequence). The CDR3 consists of 15 residues. In DNA form, the CDR3 reads TGTGCCAGTACCCCGTACGGGGGGGCGGGCGGGGAGCTGTTTTTT. Its translation is CASTPYGGAGGELFF.

This sequence joins TRBV24-1 and TRBJ1-1, with 8 bases aligning to TRBD1. Trimming at V came to 10 bases and at J to 6 bases, leaving 6 bases not matched to a gene. The CDR3 covers 12 residues. CDR1 is KGHDR and CDR2 is SFDVKD in the germline V gene. As DNA, the CDR3 is TGTGCCACGAATGACAGGGGCGCTGAAGCTTTCTTT. It translates to CATNDRGAEAFF.

The chain carries TRBV6-1 and TRBJ2-1; the match to TRBD1 covers 8 bases. Germline-derived CDR1 and CDR2 are MNHNS and SASEGT. V lost 3 bases, J lost 9 bases, and 7 bases stayed unmatched. The length of the CDR3 is 14 residues. The CDR3 is CASSDNRGNTEQFF. The CDR3 DNA reads TGTGCCAGCAGTGATAACAGGGGGAATACTGAGCAGTTCTTC.

V and J are TRBV18 and TRBJ1-6, with 10 bases that match TRBD1. Trimming removed 4 bases from V and 8 bases from J; junction bases left unmatched: 5. This CDR3 is built from 15 residues. Germline CDR1 is KGHSH and CDR2 is LQKENI. The CDR3 spells CASSQTGGADSPLHF. The CDR3 DNA reads as TGTGCCAGCTCACAGACAGGGGGCGCGGATTCACCCCTCCACTTT.

The chain has TRBV6-4 and TRBJ2-3, with D perhaps matching TRBD2 (6 bases). Per the germline V gene, CDR1 is MRHNA and CDR2 is SNTAGT. Trimming pared 0 bases from V and 0 bases from J, leaving 7 bases between. This CDR3 is built from 15 residues. Here the CDR3 DNA reads TGTGCCAGCAGTGACTCGGGGACTAGCACAGATACGCAGTATTTT. Residues: CASSDSGTSTDTQYF.

This chain connects TRBV30 to TRBJ1-6, with no clear D. Germline values: CDR1 GTSNPN, CDR2 SVGIG (reference sequence). The CDR3 has 15 residues. The V and J ends lost 3 bases and 0 bases respectively, with 9 bases between them. The CDR3 loop is CAWREGSSYNSPLHF. For the CDR3, the DNA is TGTGCCTGGAGGGAAGGGAGCTCCTATAATTCACCCCTCCACTTT.

The V call is TRBV11-2, the J call TRBJ2-7; 7 nucleotides align to TRBD1. CDR1 is SGHAT and CDR2 is FQNNGV in the germline V gene. The CDR3 is made up of 15 amino acids. With 5 bases clipped from V and 3 bases from J, the junction kept 10 bases outside the gene matches. The CDR3 loop reads CASSRFLGTDYEQYF. The CDR3 DNA reads TGTGCCAGCAGCCGATTTCTCGGGACAGACTACGAGCAGTACTTC.

Only one count was recorded for this clone. The chain is built from TRBV7-6 and TRBJ1-2; D perhaps matches TRBD1 (6 bases). V dropped 1 base and J dropped 0 bases, with 12 bases sitting between them. This CDR3 is 16 amino acids long. Germline V gene lookup returns CDR1 SGHVS and CDR2 FNYEAQ. The CDR3 sequence is CASSLGQVSANYGYTF. The CDR3 DNA reads as TGTGCCAGCAGCTTAGGACAGGTCTCGGCTAACTATGGCTACACCTTC.